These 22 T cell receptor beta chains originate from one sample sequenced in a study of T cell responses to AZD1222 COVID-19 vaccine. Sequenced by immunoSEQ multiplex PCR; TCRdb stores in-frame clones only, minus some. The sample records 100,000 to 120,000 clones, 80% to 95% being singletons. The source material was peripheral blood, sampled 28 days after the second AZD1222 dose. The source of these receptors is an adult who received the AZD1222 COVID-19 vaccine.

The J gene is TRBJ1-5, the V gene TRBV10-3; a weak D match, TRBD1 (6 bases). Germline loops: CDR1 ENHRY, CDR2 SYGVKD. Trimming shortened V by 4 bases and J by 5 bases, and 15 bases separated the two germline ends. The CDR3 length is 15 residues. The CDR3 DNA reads TGTGCCATCAGTGCCAAGGGGGTATCGGATCAGCCCCAGCATTTT. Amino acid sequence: CAISAKGVSDQPQHF.

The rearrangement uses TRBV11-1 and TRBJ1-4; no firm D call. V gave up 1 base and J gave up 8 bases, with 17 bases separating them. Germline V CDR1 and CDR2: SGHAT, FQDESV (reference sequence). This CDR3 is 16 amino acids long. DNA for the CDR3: TGTGCCAGCAGCTTAGTCGGGGAGCAACTAATCGAAAAACTGTTTTTT. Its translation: CASSLVGEQLIEKLFF.

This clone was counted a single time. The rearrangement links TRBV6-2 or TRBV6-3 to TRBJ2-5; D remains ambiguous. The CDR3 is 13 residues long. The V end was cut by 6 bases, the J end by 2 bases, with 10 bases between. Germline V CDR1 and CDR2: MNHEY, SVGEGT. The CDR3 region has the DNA TGTGCCAGCAGCCAAGTTGTACAAGAGACCCAGTACTTC. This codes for CASSQVVQETQYF.

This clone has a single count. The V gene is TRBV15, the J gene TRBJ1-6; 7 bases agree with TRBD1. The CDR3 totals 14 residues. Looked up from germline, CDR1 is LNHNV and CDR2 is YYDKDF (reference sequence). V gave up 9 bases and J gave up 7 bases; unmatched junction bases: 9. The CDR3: CATAPGTENSPLHF. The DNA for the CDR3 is TGTGCCACAGCTCCGGGGACAGAGAATTCACCCCTCCACTTT.

The CDR3 loop reads CASHSTSNQPQHF. CDR3 DNA: TGTGCCAGCCACAGCACCTCGAATCAGCCCCAGCATTTT. This chain connects TRBV18 to TRBJ1-5; no reliable D call. The germline gives CDR1 KGHSH, CDR2 LQKENI. The CDR3 covers 13 residues. V was clipped by 8 bases and J by 4 bases, with 12 bases between them.

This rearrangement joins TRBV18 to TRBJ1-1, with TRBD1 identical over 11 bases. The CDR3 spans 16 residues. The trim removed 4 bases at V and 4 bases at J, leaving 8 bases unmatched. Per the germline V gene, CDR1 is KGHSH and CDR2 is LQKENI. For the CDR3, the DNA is TGTGCCAGCTCACGGGGACAGGGGGGTCGCGGCACTGAAGCTTTCTTT. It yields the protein CASSRGQGGRGTEAFF.

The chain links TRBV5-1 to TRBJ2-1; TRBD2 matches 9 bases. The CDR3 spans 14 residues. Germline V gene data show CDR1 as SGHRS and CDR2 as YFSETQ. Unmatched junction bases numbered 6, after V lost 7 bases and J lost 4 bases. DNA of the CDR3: TGCGCCAGCCCAACTAGCGGGCCTTACAATGAGCAGTTCTTC. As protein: CASPTSGPYNEQFF.

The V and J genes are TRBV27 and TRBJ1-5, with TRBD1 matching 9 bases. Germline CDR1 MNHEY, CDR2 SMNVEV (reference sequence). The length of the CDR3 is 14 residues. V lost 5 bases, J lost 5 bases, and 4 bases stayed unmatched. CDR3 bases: TGTGCCAGCAGTCCAGACAGGGGGGATCAGCCCCAGCATTTT. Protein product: CASSPDRGDQPQHF.

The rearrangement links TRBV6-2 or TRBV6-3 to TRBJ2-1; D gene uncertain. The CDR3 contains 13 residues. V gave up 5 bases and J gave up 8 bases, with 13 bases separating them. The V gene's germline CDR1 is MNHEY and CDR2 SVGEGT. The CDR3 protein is CASSDMGRDEQFF. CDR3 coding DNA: TGTGCCAGCAGTGATATGGGAAGGGATGAGCAGTTCTTC.

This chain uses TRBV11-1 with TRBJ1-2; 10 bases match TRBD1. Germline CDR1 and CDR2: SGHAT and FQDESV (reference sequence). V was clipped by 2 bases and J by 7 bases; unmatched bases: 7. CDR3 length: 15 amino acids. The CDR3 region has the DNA TGTGCCAGCAGCTTAAACAGGGACAGGGGAACTGGCTACACCTTC. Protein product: CASSLNRDRGTGYTF.

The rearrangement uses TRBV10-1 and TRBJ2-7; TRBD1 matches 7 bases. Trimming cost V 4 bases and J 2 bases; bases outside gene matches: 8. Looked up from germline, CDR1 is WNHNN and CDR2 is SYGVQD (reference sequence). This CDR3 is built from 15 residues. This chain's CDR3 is CASSAGTEFTYEQYF. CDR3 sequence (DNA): TGCGCCAGCAGTGCCGGGACAGAGTTTACCTACGAGCAGTACTTC.

Here the CDR3 reads CASEGQGGTGELFF. CDR3 in DNA: TGCGCCAGCGAGGGACAGGGGGGCACCGGGGAGCTGTTTTTT. The V call is TRBV5-1, the J call TRBJ2-2; 11 bases map to TRBD1. V shed 7 bases, J shed 4 bases, and the junction held 3 bases outside the gene matches. This CDR3 is 14 amino acids long. CDR1 is SGHRS, CDR2 YFSETQ, per germline.

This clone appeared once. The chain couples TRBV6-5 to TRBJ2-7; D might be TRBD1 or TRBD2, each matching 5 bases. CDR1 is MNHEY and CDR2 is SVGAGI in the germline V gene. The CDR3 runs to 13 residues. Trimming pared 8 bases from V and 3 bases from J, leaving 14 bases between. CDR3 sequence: CASDRDVHYEQYF. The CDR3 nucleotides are TGTGCCAGCGATCGGGACGTGCACTACGAGCAGTACTTC.

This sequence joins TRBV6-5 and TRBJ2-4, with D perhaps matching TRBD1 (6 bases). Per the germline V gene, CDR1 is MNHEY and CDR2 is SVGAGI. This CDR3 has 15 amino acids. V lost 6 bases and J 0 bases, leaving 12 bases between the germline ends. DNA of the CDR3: TGTGCCAGCAGAAGGGGACAACTAGCCAAAAACATTCAGTACTTC. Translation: CASRRGQLAKNIQYF.

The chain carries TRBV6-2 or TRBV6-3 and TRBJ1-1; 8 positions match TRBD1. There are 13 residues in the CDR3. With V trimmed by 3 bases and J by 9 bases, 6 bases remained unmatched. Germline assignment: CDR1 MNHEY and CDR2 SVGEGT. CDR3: CASSYHRGTKAFF. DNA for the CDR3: TGTGCCAGCAGTTATCACAGGGGGACGAAAGCTTTCTTT.

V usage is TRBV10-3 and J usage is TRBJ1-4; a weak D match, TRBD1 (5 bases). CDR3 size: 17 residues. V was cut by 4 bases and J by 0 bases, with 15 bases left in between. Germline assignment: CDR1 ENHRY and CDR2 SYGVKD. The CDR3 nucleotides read TGTGCCATCAGTGTGAGTGAGATAGGGGCAACTAATGAAAAACTGTTTTTT. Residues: CAISVSEIGATNEKLFF.

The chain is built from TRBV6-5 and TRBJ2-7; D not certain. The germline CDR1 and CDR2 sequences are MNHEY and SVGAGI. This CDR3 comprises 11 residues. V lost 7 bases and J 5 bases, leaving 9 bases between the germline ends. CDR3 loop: CASKGYHEQYF. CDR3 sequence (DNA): TGTGCCAGCAAAGGGTACCACGAGCAGTACTTC.

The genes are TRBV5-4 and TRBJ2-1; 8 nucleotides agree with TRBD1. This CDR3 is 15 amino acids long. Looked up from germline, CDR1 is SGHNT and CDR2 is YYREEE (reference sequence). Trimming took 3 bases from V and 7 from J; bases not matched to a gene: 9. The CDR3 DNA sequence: TGTGCCAGCAGCTATCAGGGGGCCCAGGGGAATGAGCAGTTCTTC. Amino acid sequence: CASSYQGAQGNEQFF.

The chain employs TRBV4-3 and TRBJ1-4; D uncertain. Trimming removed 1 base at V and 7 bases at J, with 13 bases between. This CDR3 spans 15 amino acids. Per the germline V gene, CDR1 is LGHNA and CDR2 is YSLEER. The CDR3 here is CASSQVPGSGEKLFF. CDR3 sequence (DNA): TGCGCCAGCAGCCAAGTCCCGGGCTCAGGTGAAAAACTGTTTTTT.

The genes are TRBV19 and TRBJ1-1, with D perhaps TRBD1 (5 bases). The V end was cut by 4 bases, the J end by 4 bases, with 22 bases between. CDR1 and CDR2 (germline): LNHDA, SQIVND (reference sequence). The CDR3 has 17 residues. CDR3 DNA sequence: TGTGCCAGTAGTAGGGGGGGAAGGGGTGTCCCTGGCACTGAAGCTTTCTTT. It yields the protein CASSRGGRGVPGTEAFF.

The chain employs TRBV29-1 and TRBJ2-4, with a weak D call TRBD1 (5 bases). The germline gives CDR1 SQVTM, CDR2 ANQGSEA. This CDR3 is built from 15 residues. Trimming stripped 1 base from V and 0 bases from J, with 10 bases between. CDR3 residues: CSVEVAGLAKNIQYF. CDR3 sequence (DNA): TGCAGCGTTGAAGTGGCAGGGTTAGCCAAAAACATTCAGTACTTC.

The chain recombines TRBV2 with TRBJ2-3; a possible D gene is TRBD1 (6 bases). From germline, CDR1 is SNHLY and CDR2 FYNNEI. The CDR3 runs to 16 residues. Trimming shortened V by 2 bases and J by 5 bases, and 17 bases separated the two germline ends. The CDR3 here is CASSELGAERGDTQYF. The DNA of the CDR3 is TGTGCCAGCAGTGAACTGGGGGCCGAGAGAGGAGATACGCAGTATTTT. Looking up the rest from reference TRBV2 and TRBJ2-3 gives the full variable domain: EPEVTQTPSHQVTQMGQEVILRCVPISNHLYFYWYRQILGQKVEFLVSFYNNEISEKSEIFDDQFSVERPDGSNFTLKIRSTKLEDSAMYFCASSELGAERGDTQYFGPGTRLTVL.